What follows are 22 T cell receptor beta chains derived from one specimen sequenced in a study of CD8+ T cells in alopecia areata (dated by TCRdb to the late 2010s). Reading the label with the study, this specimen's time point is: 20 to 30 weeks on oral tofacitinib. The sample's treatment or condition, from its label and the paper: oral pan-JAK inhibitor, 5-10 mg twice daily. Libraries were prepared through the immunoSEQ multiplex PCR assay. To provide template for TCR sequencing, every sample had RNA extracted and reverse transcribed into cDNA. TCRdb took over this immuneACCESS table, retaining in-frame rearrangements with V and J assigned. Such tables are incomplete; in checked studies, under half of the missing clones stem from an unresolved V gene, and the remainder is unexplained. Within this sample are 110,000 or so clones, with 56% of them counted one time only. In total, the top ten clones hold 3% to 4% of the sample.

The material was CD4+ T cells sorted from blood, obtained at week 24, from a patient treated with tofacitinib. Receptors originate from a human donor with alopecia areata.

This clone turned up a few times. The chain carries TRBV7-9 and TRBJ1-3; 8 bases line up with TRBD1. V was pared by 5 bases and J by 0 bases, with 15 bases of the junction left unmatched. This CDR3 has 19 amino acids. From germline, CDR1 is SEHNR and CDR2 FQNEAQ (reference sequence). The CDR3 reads CASSASGRGLLSSGNTIYF. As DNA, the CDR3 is TGTGCCAGCAGCGCCTCCGGCAGGGGGCTCCTGAGCTCTGGAAACACCATATATTTT.

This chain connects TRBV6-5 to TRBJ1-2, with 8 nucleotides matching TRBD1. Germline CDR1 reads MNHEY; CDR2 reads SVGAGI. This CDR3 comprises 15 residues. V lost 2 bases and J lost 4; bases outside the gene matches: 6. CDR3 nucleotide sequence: TGTGCCAGCAGTTACGCAAGACAGGGGAGCTATGGCTACACCTTC. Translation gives CASSYARQGSYGYTF.

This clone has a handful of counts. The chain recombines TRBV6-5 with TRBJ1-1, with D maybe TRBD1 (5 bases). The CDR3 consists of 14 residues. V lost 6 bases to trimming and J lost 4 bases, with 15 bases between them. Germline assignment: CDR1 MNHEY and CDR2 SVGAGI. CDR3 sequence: CASSRGPLSTEAFF. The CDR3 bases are TGTGCCAGCAGCCGGGGCCCCCTCAGCACTGAAGCTTTCTTT.

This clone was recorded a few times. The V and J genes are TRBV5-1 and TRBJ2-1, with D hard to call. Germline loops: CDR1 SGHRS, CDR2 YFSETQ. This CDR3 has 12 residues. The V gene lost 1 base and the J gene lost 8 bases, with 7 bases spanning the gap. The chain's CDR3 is CASSLTSDEQFF. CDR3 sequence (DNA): TGCGCCAGCAGCTTGACCTCGGATGAGCAGTTCTTC.

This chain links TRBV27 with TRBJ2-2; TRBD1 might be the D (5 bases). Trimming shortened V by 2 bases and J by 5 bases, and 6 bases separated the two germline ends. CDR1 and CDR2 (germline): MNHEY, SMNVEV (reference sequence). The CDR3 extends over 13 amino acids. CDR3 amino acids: CASSLRTTGELFF. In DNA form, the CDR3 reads TGTGCCAGCAGTTTACGGACAACCGGGGAGCTGTTTTTT.

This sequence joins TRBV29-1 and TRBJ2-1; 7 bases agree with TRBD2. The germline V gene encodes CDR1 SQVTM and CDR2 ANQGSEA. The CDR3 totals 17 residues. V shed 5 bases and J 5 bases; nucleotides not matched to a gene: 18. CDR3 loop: CSVPQQRGPFRHNEQFF. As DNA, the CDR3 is TGCAGCGTTCCCCAACAGCGGGGTCCTTTTAGGCACAATGAGCAGTTCTTC.

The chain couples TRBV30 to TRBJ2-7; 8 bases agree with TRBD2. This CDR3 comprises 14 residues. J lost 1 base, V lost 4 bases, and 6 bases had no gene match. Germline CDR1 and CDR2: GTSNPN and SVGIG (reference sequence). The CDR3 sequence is CAWISGGGSYEQYF. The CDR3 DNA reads TGTGCCTGGATCAGCGGGGGAGGGTCCTACGAGCAGTACTTC.

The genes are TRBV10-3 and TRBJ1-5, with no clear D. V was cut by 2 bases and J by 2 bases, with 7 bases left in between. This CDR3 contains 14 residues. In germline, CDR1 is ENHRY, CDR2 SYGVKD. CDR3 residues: CAISEASGNQPQHF. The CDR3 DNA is TGTGCCATCAGTGAGGCGTCCGGCAATCAGCCCCAGCATTTT.

The CDR3, as DNA: TGCGCCAGCAGCCTCGGGGACAGGGATGAGGAAAAACTGTTTTTT. Translating it yields CASSLGDRDEEKLFF. V and J are TRBV4-3 and TRBJ1-4; 9 bases are a match to TRBD1. CDR1 is LGHNA and CDR2 is YSLEER in the germline V gene. This CDR3 contains 15 residues. V was pared by 4 bases and J by 8 bases, with 8 bases of the junction left unmatched.

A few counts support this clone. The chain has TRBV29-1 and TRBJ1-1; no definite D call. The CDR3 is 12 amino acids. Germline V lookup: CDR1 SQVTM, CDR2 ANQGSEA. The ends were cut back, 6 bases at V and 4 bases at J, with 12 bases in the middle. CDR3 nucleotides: TGCAGCGTGCGGAGTAGCGGCACTGAAGCTTTCTTT. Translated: CSVRSSGTEAFF.

The CDR3 nucleotides read TGTGCCAGCAGCCTCAGCTGGGAGGGCCAGCCCCAGCATTTT. The encoded protein is CASSLSWEGQPQHF. The chain has TRBV9 and TRBJ1-5; D is undetermined. Germline lookup yields CDR1 SGDLS and CDR2 YYNGEE. The CDR3 loop spans 14 amino acids. V gave up 4 bases and J gave up 7 bases, with 15 bases separating them.

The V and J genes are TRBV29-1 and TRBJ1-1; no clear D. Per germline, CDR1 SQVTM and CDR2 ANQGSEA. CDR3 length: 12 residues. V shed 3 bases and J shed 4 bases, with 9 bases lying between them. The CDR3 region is CSVEGRLTEAFF. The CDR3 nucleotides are TGCAGCGTTGAGGGGAGACTCACTGAAGCTTTCTTT.

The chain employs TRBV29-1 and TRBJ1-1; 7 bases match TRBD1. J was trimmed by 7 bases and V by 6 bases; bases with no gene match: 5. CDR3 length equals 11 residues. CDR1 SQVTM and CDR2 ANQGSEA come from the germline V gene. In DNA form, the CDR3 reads TGCAGCGTCGGGGACAGAAGTGAAGCTTTCTTT. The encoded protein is CSVGDRSEAFF.

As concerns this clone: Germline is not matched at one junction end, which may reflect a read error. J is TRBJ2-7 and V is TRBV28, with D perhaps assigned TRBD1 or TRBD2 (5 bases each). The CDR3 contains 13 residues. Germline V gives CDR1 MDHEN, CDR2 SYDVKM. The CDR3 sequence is CASSLLTGTHGDF. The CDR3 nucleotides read TGTGCCAGCAGTTTACTGACCGGGACCCACGGTGACTTC. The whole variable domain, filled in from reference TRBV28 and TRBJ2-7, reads DVKVTQSSRYLVKRTGEKVFLECVQDMDHENMFWYRQDPGLGLRLIYFSYDVKMKEKGDIPEGYSVSREKKERFSLILESASTNQTSMYLCASSLLTGTHGDFGPGTRLTVT.

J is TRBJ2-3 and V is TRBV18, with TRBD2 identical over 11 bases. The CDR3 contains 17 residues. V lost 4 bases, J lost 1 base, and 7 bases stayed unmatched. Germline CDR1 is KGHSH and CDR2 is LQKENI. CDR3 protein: CASSLSTSGAGTDTQYF. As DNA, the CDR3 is TGTGCCAGCTCACTATCGACTAGCGGGGCCGGCACAGATACGCAGTATTTT. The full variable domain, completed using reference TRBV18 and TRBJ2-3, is NAGVMQNPRHLVRRRGQEARLRCSPMKGHSHVYWYRQLPEEGLKFMVYLQKENIIDESGMPKERFSAEFPKEGPSILRIQQVVRGDSAAYFCASSLSTSGAGTDTQYFGPGTRLTVL.

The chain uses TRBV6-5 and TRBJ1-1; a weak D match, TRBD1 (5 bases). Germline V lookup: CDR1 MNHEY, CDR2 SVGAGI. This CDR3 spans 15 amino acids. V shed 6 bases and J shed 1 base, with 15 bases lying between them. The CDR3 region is CASRVSGTQNTEAFF. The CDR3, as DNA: TGTGCCAGCAGGGTTTCCGGGACGCAGAACACTGAAGCTTTCTTT.

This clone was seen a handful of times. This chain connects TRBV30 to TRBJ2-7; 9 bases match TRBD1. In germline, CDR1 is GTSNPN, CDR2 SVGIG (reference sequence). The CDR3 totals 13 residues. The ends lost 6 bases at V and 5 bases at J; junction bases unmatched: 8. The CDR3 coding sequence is TGTGCCTGCAAACGGACAGGGGTCCACGAGCAGTACTTC. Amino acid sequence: CACKRTGVHEQYF.

CDR3 loop: CASRRTASNTEAFF. The CDR3 DNA is TGTGCCAGCAGAAGGACAGCTTCCAACACTGAAGCTTTCTTT. V and J are TRBV6-5 and TRBJ1-1; possibly TRBD1 for D (6 bases). This CDR3 is 14 amino acids long. Germline CDR1 is MNHEY and CDR2 is SVGAGI. Trimming took 6 bases from V and 2 from J, leaving 13 bases between them.

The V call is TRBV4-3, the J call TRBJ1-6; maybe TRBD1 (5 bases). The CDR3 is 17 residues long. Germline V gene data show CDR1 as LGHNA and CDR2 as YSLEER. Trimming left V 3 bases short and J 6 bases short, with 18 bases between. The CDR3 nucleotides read TGCGCCAGCAGCCATCTCCGGGACGGAGTTTTTAATTCACCCCTCCACTTT. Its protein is CASSHLRDGVFNSPLHF.

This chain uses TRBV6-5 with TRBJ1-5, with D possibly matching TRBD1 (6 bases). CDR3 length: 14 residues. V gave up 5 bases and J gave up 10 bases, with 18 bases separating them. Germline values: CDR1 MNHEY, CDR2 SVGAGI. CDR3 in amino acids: CASSPQGLRSPQHF. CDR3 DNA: TGTGCCAGCAGTCCCCAGGGGCTTAGGTCACCCCAGCATTTT.

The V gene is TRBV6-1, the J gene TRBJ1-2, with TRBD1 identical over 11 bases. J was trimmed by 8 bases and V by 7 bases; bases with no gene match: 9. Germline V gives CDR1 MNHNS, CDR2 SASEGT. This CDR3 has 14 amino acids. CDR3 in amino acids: CASTQGGTGGGYTF. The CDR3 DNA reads TGTGCCAGCACCCAAGGGGGGACAGGGGGAGGCTACACCTTC.

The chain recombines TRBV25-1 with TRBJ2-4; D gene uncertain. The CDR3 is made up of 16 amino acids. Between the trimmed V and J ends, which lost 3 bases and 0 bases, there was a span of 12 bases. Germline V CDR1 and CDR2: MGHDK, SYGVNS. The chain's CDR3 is CASSDHSLLAKNIQYF. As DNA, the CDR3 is TGTGCCAGCAGTGACCACAGCCTTCTAGCCAAAAACATTCAGTACTTC.